The 28 T cell receptor beta chains in this list originate from one sample, sequenced in a study of T cell responses to AZD1222 COVID-19 vaccine. Profiled with immunoSEQ multiplex PCR; TCRdb holds only in-frame clones, not every one. Of 100,000 to 150,000 clones in the sample, roughly 90% were seen once. Specimen: peripheral blood, collected 28 days after the second AZD1222 dose. All receptors come from an adult who received the AZD1222 COVID-19 vaccine.

The chain joins TRBV28 to TRBJ2-3, with D unresolved. The CDR3 is 14 amino acids. Germline values: CDR1 MDHEN, CDR2 SYDVKM. Trimming removed 3 bases from V and 2 bases from J, with 9 bases in between. CDR3: CASSFSLHTDTQYF. Written as DNA, the CDR3 is TGTGCCAGCAGTTTTTCTCTCCACACAGATACGCAGTATTTT. Full variable domain (outside the CDR3, taken from reference TRBV28 and TRBJ2-3): DVKVTQSSRYLVKRTGEKVFLECVQDMDHENMFWYRQDPGLGLRLIYFSYDVKMKEKGDIPEGYSVSREKKERFSLILESASTNQTSMYLCASSFSLHTDTQYFGPGTRLTVL.

CDR3 bases: TGTGCCAGCAGCTTAGAGGTACAGACCCTCTATGGCTACACCTTC. Encoded protein: CASSLEVQTLYGYTF. This chain joins TRBV7-6 and TRBJ1-2; D uncertain. Trimming removed 1 base from V and 4 bases from J, with 13 bases in between. This CDR3 contains 15 residues. Germline V CDR1 and CDR2: SGHVS, FNYEAQ.

The V gene is TRBV18, the J gene TRBJ2-7; the D gene is possibly TRBD2 (5 bases). Germline V gives CDR1 KGHSH, CDR2 LQKENI. V was clipped by 3 bases and J by 9 bases, with 18 bases between them. There are 14 residues in the CDR3. The CDR3: CASSPYRSTITQYF. The CDR3 DNA reads as TGTGCCAGCTCACCTTATCGCTCGACTATTACGCAGTACTTC.

The chain combines TRBV11-2 with TRBJ2-2; no clear D gene. The CDR3 has 13 amino acids. Germline V lookup: CDR1 SGHAT, CDR2 FQNNGV. V lost 4 bases, J lost 6 bases, and 9 bases lay in between. The CDR3 here is CASSYSQSGELFF. In DNA, the CDR3 is TGTGCCAGCAGCTATAGCCAGTCCGGGGAGCTGTTTTTT.

The gene calls are TRBV29-1 and TRBJ2-2, with unresolved D. The CDR3 length is 14 residues. V gave up 6 bases and J gave up 1 base, with 12 bases separating them. Germline CDR1 SQVTM, CDR2 ANQGSEA. The CDR3: CSVRGSRNTGELFF. The CDR3 region has the DNA TGCAGCGTACGAGGCTCCAGGAACACCGGGGAGCTGTTTTTT.

The chain carries TRBV5-1 and TRBJ2-1; TRBD1 agrees at 9 bases. Germline CDR1 SGHRS, CDR2 YFSETQ. There are 14 residues in the CDR3. The V gene end was trimmed by 2 bases and the J gene end by 6 bases; junction bases not matched to a gene: 3. In DNA, the CDR3 is TGCGCCAGCAGCTTACCGGACAGGGGCAATGAGCAGTTCTTC. It encodes CASSLPDRGNEQFF.

The chain employs TRBV7-6 and TRBJ2-1; D might be TRBD2 (6 bases). Trimming removed 2 bases from V and 0 bases from J, with 8 bases in between. The V gene's germline CDR1 is SGHVS and CDR2 FNYEAQ. The CDR3 extends over 15 amino acids. CDR3 nucleotide sequence: TGTGCCAGCAGCTTAACCGGGAGCTCCTACAATGAGCAGTTCTTC. It specifies CASSLTGSSYNEQFF.

The J gene is TRBJ2-7, the V gene TRBV5-6; 7 bases are a match to TRBD2. Germline V gives CDR1 SGHDT, CDR2 YYEEEE. With 2 bases clipped from V and 2 bases from J, the junction kept 10 bases outside the gene matches. This CDR3 is 16 amino acids long. CDR3 loop: CASSFGESGNPYEQYF. The DNA of the CDR3 is TGTGCCAGCAGCTTTGGAGAAAGCGGGAACCCCTACGAGCAGTACTTC.

The CDR3 protein is CASSQESDRAYGYTF. As DNA, the CDR3 is TGCGCCAGCAGCCAAGAGTCGGACAGGGCCTATGGCTACACCTTC. The chain carries TRBV4-1 and TRBJ1-2; 8 bases align to TRBD1. The CDR3 extends over 15 amino acids. V lost 0 bases to trimming and J lost 4 bases; unmatched junction nucleotides: 4. Germline loops: CDR1 MGHRA, CDR2 YSYEKL.

The chain combines TRBV20-1 with TRBJ1-5, with a possible D match to TRBD1 (5 bases). Trimming left V 3 bases short and J 0 bases short, with 6 bases between. The CDR3 has 13 residues. Germline values: CDR1 DFQATT, CDR2 SNEGSKA (reference sequence). CDR3 protein: CSASQGSNQPQHF. As DNA, the CDR3 is TGCAGTGCTAGTCAGGGTAGCAATCAGCCCCAGCATTTT.

The CDR3: CASSRPGAGELFF. The CDR3 DNA reads TGTGCCAGCAGCCGTCCTGGGGCCGGGGAGCTGTTTTTT. The chain joins TRBV12-3 or TRBV12-4 to TRBJ2-2, with D hard to call. The CDR3 runs 13 residues. Trimming took 6 bases from V and 6 from J, leaving 11 bases between them.

V is TRBV19 and J is TRBJ2-5, with D perhaps TRBD1 (5 bases). The CDR3 is made up of 14 amino acids. The germline gives CDR1 LNHDA, CDR2 SQIVND (reference sequence). V dropped 4 bases and J dropped 3 bases, with 12 bases sitting between them. This CDR3 reads CASSRGGRKETQYF. CDR3 nucleotides: TGTGCCAGTAGTAGGGGCGGACGTAAAGAGACCCAGTACTTC.

CDR3 sequence (DNA): TGTGCCAGCTTAGGACAGGGGGATTTTTCGAGCAATGAGCAGTTCTTC. Its protein product is CASLGQGDFSSNEQFF. This chain joins TRBV28 and TRBJ2-1, with TRBD1 matching over 10 bases. V lost 8 bases to trimming and J lost 6 bases; unmatched junction nucleotides: 13. Germline CDR1 reads MDHEN; CDR2 reads SYDVKM. There are 16 residues in the CDR3.

The chain links TRBV11-3 to TRBJ2-7; possibly TRBD1 or TRBD2 for D (5 bases each). V was trimmed by 5 bases and J by 7 bases, leaving 15 bases between them. The CDR3 has 13 residues. Germline V gene lookup returns CDR1 SGHNT and CDR2 YENEEA. This CDR3 is CASSPTTGAEQYF. DNA of the CDR3: TGTGCCAGCAGCCCGACCACCGGGGCGGAGCAGTACTTC.

The chain has TRBV9 and TRBJ2-1, with 10 bases aligning to TRBD2. The ends lost 0 bases at V and 8 bases at J; junction bases unmatched: 8. Per germline, CDR1 SGDLS and CDR2 YYNGEE. This CDR3 comprises 16 residues. The CDR3 sequence: CASSVGSGRALYEQFF. Here the CDR3 DNA reads TGTGCCAGCAGCGTAGGGAGCGGGAGGGCTCTCTATGAGCAGTTCTTC.

CDR3 nucleotides: TGTGCTAGTGGTTTGGAAGAAGGCGAAAAACTGTTTTTT. It codes for CASGLEEGEKLFF. The genes are TRBV12-5 and TRBJ1-4; D not resolved. Germline-derived CDR1 and CDR2 are LGHNT and FRNRAP. Trimming shortened V by 1 base and J by 8 bases, and 8 bases separated the two germline ends. This CDR3 is 13 amino acids long.

This rearrangement joins TRBV7-2 to TRBJ2-3; D is undetermined. Trimming left V 2 bases short and J 3 bases short, with 0 bases between. CDR1 and CDR2 (germline): SGHTA, FQGNSA. The CDR3 is 11 residues long. CDR3 in amino acids: CASSLTDTQYF. CDR3 nucleotides: TGTGCCAGCAGCTTAACAGATACGCAGTATTTT.

This clone has just one count. Other DNA sequences from this sample encode an identical CDR3 as well. CDR3: CASSQDRQGNQPQHF. CDR3 DNA: TGTGCCAGCAGCCAAGACCGACAGGGGAATCAGCCCCAGCATTTT. The chain recombines TRBV4-2 with TRBJ1-5; 8 positions match TRBD1. The V gene's germline CDR1 is LGHNA and CDR2 YNFKEQ. The V segment lost 0 bases and the J segment 4 bases; nucleotides outside the gene matches: 2. The CDR3 length is 15 residues.

V gene TRBV6-5 combines with J gene TRBJ1-1, with a tentative D call TRBD1 (5 bases). The CDR3 extends over 13 amino acids. The V gene lost 7 bases and the J gene lost 10 bases, with 19 bases spanning the gap. Germline CDR1 and CDR2: MNHEY and SVGAGI. The CDR3 nucleotides are TGTGCCAGCACGGGCAGGGTCGCCTTAGTAGCTTTCTTT. This sequence encodes CASTGRVALVAFF.

This clone was detected only a few times. This rearrangement joins TRBV5-1 to TRBJ2-1; 7 positions agree with TRBD2. J was trimmed by 0 bases and V by 4 bases; bases with no gene match: 7. The germline CDR1 and CDR2 sequences are SGHRS and YFSETQ. This CDR3 has 16 amino acids. In DNA, the CDR3 is TGCGCCAGCAGCCCGGGACTATCGAGCTCCTACAATGAGCAGTTCTTC. Its translation: CASSPGLSSSYNEQFF.

The chain has TRBV5-6 and TRBJ1-1, with a tentative D call TRBD1 (6 bases). The germline V and J ends were trimmed by 6 bases and 3 bases, with 9 bases remaining between them. CDR1 is SGHDT, CDR2 YYEEEE, per germline. The CDR3 extends over 12 amino acids. CDR3 DNA: TGTGCCAGCACCCAGGGGCACACTGAAGCTTTCTTT. Protein sequence: CASTQGHTEAFF. Variable domain in full (rest from reference TRBV5-6 and TRBJ1-1): DAGVTQSPTHLIKTRGQQVTLRCSPKSGHDTVSWYQQALGQGPQFIFQYYEEEERQRGNFPDRFSGHQFPNYSSELNVNALLLGDSALYLCASTQGHTEAFFGQGTRLTVV.

V and J are TRBV6-5 and TRBJ1-3, with D perhaps matching TRBD1 (5 bases). The germline V gene encodes CDR1 MNHEY and CDR2 SVGAGI. V lost 0 bases and J lost 7, with 13 bases in between. The CDR3 consists of 15 residues. The CDR3 DNA reads TGTGCCAGCAGTTACTCGGGAAGGGGAGGGAACACCATATATTTT. Protein: CASSYSGRGGNTIYF.

The V and J genes are TRBV3-1 (or the pseudogene TRBV3-2) and TRBJ2-7, with 12 positions matching TRBD2. The germline V gene encodes CDR1 LGHDT and CDR2 YNNKEL (reference sequence). The CDR3 runs 14 residues. Trimming cost V 4 bases and J 3 bases; bases outside gene matches: 1. The CDR3 here is CASSPSGRVYEQYF. CDR3 in DNA: TGTGCCAGCAGCCCTAGCGGGAGGGTCTACGAGCAGTACTTC.

This sequence joins TRBV7-8 and TRBJ2-5; a weak D match, TRBD2 (6 bases). Looked up from germline, CDR1 is SGHVS and CDR2 is FQNEAQ. V lost 5 bases to trimming and J lost 2 bases, with 9 bases between them. The CDR3 has 13 residues. The CDR3, as DNA: TGTGCCAGCAGCCCTAGCGTACAAGAGACCCAGTACTTC. Residues: CASSPSVQETQYF.

Here the CDR3 DNA reads TGTGCCAGCAGGGCAGGGAGTAGCGAGCAGTACTTC. Amino acids: CASRAGSSEQYF. J is TRBJ2-7 and V is TRBV28, with D tentatively TRBD1 or TRBD2 (5 bases each). The CDR3 runs 12 residues. V dropped 6 bases and J dropped 6 bases, with 12 bases sitting between them. Germline values: CDR1 MDHEN, CDR2 SYDVKM.

J is TRBJ2-7 and V is TRBV28; 9 bases match TRBD1. Germline V gene lookup returns CDR1 MDHEN and CDR2 SYDVKM. The CDR3 covers 14 residues. The junction had 5 bases not matched to a gene; V was cut back by 4 bases and J by 4 bases. The CDR3 region is CASSYRGRVYEQYF. The CDR3 region has the DNA TGTGCCAGCAGTTACAGGGGGCGCGTATACGAGCAGTACTTC.

V usage is TRBV28 and J usage is TRBJ2-7; 10 bases line up with TRBD1. There are 15 residues in the CDR3. Trimming at V came to 5 bases and at J to 2 bases, leaving 6 bases not matched to a gene. The germline gives CDR1 MDHEN, CDR2 SYDVKM. The CDR3 is CASSKTGGPTYEQYF. CDR3 sequence (DNA): TGTGCCAGCAGTAAGACAGGGGGCCCTACCTACGAGCAGTACTTC.

This chain joins TRBV18 and TRBJ2-2, with D possibly TRBD1 on 6 matching bases. The V gene lost 4 bases and the J gene lost 0 bases, with 12 bases spanning the gap. The CDR3 consists of 16 residues. Germline V lookup: CDR1 KGHSH, CDR2 LQKENI. As DNA, the CDR3 is TGTGCCAGCTCACTAACCGGGACAACGAACACCGGGGAGCTGTTTTTT. Protein product: CASSLTGTTNTGELFF. The whole variable domain, remainder taken from reference TRBV18 and TRBJ2-2, is NAGVMQNPRHLVRRRGQEARLRCSPMKGHSHVYWYRQLPEEGLKFMVYLQKENIIDESGMPKERFSAEFPKEGPSILRIQQVVRGDSAAYFCASSLTGTTNTGELFFGEGSRLTVL.